This T cell receptor (beta chain) was captured in a study of cytomegalovirus exposure and HLA in healthy donors (dated by TCRdb to 2016 to 2017). Background for the entire study: According to an earlier analysis of a few hundred of the donors, some 180 million T cells yielded over 100 million unique TCR beta sequences and roughly 280 Gb of sequence data. Approximately 300 gigabases of sequencing data and 70 million to 95 million unique TCR sequences made up an early release that covered fewer than 650 HLA-typed donors. Among the roughly 400 genotyped donors, approximately 77% belonged to the genetic ancestry cluster associated with self-reported Caucasian donors. The study was designed to test whether signatures of past pathogen exposure could be identified by cataloging public T cell receptors. The study profiled the T cell repertoires of about 720 subjects by immunosequencing and related them to cytomegalovirus serostatus. Besides the first cohort of roughly 700 subjects, a separate validation cohort made up of roughly 120 different subjects was used. High-throughput TCR immunosequencing, statistical association of individual TCRs with disease status, and machine learning were combined to predict cytomegalovirus infection status. To study patterns of TCR occurrence, a later analysis re-analyzed previously published TCR beta repertoires from more than 550 donors and added high-resolution HLA genotyping. Rather than using new phenotypic data, the later analysis identified candidate immune exposures from TCR beta sequences and from how often those sequences occurred across donors. To decide whether each TCR beta V gene segment behaved as functional or pseudogenic, an earlier analysis of some 580 of the donors relied on high-throughput TCR beta sequencing. Donor age, sex, ethnicity and CMV serostatus were compiled together with the repertoire data. Genome-wide SNP genotypes for about 55% of the roughly 670 donors were used in a later genetic analysis, which treated that subset as a discovery cohort. All discovery cohort repertoires had been generated on a single sequencing platform. Both class I and class II loci were covered by HLA typing, at four-digit resolution. Typing coverage varied by locus: about 620-640 donors for A, B, C, DRB1 and DQB1; more than 500 for DQA1; more than 600 for DPA1; 450 to 480 for DPB1. Several DR-DQ haplotypes were handled as single units for association and clustering because linkage in the cohort was strong. Among 300 to 450 genotyped donors of the cohort, an average of 235,054 unique TCR beta nucleotide sequences were sequenced per donor, roughly 20% of them non-productive. The paper as a whole reports these results and caveats: Presence/absence analyses assumed roughly uniform sequencing depth across donors, an assumption that may not hold. Linkage disequilibrium might explain the correlated functional status among segregating V segments, but an unknown experimental factor could not be ruled out. An earlier analysis of approximately 530 of the donors showed that most TCR beta V segments appeared in productive rearrangements either about 87% or about 30% of the time, which broadly matched IMGT annotations. The classifier was reported to diagnose cytomegalovirus status with high specificity and sensitivity in both the original cohort and the validation cohort. According to a later analysis, most CMV-associated TCR beta chains appeared to be HLA-restricted, and the HLA associations seemed to be driven largely by CMV exposure. Three of the identified cytomegalovirus-associated TCR beta chains were confirmed in vitro to be specific for cytomegalovirus antigens. A further reported finding was that TCR beta sequences accurately predicted the HLA-A and HLA-B alleles for most subjects in the first cohort. According to a later genetic analysis, donors in an Asian-associated ancestry cluster had fewer N-insertions in productive TCRs than the approximately 710-donor mean. Strong co-occurrence of HLA alleles, especially DR and DQ, made assigning TCR associations to individual alleles difficult. The cohort was sequenced for TCR beta chains only, and without alpha or paired-chain data the features that could be detected were limited. The authors suggested that the approach could potentially be generalized to other disease states and immunological phenotypes. Some IMGT-functional V segments, including TRBV6-2 and TRBV6-3, could not be distinguished by the 87-base-pair reads and were therefore excluded. A cluster of highly shared sequence variants was judged likely to represent a technical artifact of the sequencing pipeline. Most TCR sequences were observed very rarely across donors, whereas some public TCRs were present in many individuals. A later analysis found that HLA-associated TCR beta chains were more clonally expanded and had lower generation probabilities than equally common non-associated chains. Because counts were too low, some 16 rarely observed V segments, including chromosome 9 orphons, were excluded from the earlier analysis of a few hundred of the donors. In the study, some 160 TCR beta chains were listed as associated with cytomegalovirus. In a later analysis, some 18,000 TCR beta sequences were associated with specific HLA alleles at a false discovery rate of 0.05. In a later analysis, several top co-occurrence clusters were reported to appear linked to parvovirus B19, influenza, CMV and Epstein-Barr virus. Because HLA typing was missing for some donors at each locus, association tests included only the typed subset. A later analysis found that TCR association rates varied across HLA loci, with DRB1 alleles showing the most associated TCRs and HLA-C alleles the fewest. In a later genetic analysis, a missense DCLRE1C variant was associated with V-gene and J-gene trimming of TCR beta chains, and the association was replicated in an independent cohort. The only immune exposure information available for the cohort was CMV serostatus.

This clone was counted a few times. What antigen it recognizes has not been identified. Nothing much larger sits one base from this clone, and base qualities are not available. In total, roughly 670 healthy bone marrow donors made up the cohort. Cohort members were all nominally healthy when sampled, although unrecorded immune exposures were likely present. The donor tested CMV seropositive, placing the donor among the approximately 310 seropositive members of the cohort. Every donor gave a peripheral blood sample, and the peripheral blood mononuclear cells from that sample were used for TCR beta sequencing. The Qiagen DNeasy Blood Extraction Kit was used to extract genomic DNA from the blood cell samples. Library generation was performed with the immunoSEQ multiplex PCR assay. For the multiplex PCR, a mixture combining 60 forward primers for TCR Vbeta segments and 13 reverse primers for TCR Jbeta segments was used. The CDR3 region of rearranged TCR beta genes was amplified from genomic DNA with a multiplex PCR assay. Amplified TCR beta libraries were sequenced as 87-base-pair reads on the Illumina HiSeq System. Concerning the study's data processing: In a later analysis, 70 million to 95 million unique TCR beta chains were counted across the 650 to 700 repertoires, and roughly 9.9 million of these chains were shared by at least two donors. A nearest-neighbor algorithm error-corrected the raw reads and collapsed the reads into unique sequences, merging closely related sequences to remove PCR and sequencing errors. V, D and J gene segments were assigned by aligning CDR3 sequences to IMGT reference sequences. For a sequence to be retained, a match of at least six nucleotides was required to both a V gene segment and a J gene segment. Rearrangements were called productive when the CDR3 lacked stop codons and stayed in frame with V and J; all others were non-productive. CDR3 was defined according to IMGT convention as the region running from the second conserved V-encoded cysteine to the conserved J-encoded phenylalanine. The earlier analysis of about 560 of the donors excluded any sequence lacking an unambiguous match to a single V gene segment. In an earlier analysis of 587 of the donors, a V segment was called functional when productive rearrangements were above 56.7%, and segregating when the standard deviation between donors exceeded 5%. A statistical classification framework was developed to diagnose cytomegalovirus status using the catalog of TCR beta chain sequences. A later analysis assigned V and J genes by comparing TCR nucleotide sequences with IMGT/GENE-DB human TR gene sequences. Using the TCRdist pipeline, a later analysis assigned CDR3 sequences along with most-parsimonious VDJ recombination scenarios. In a later analysis, each TCR beta chain was defined by its CDR3 amino acid sequence together with its V-gene family, and reads without a unique V-gene family were excluded. In a later analysis, 450 to 600 highly shared, low-generation-probability nucleotide sequences were removed to address suspected cross-contamination and a sequencing artifact. A later analysis calculated a clonal expansion index for each public chain from normalized within-repertoire ranks of inferred template counts. In a later analysis, generation probabilities were computed using a VDJ recombination model fitted to out-of-frame rearrangements, and the results were checked against IGoR. A later analysis scored TCR-TCR, TCR-HLA and TCR-CMV co-occurrence with hypergeometric tests, applying a repertoire-size bias correction to TCR pairs. To estimate false discovery rates, a later analysis permuted the HLA or CMV assignments 20 times. A later analysis grouped co-occurring TCRs with DBSCAN, adding TCRdist sequence similarity when clustering within HLA-allele-positive subsets. Repertoires with fewer than 30,000 or more than 120,000 public chains were left out of co-occurrence clustering, as were roughly five repertoires with anomalous nucleotide sharing. This immuneACCESS table, as held by TCRdb, lists in-frame sequences with V and J called but not all clones. Of the missing ones, under half trace to an unresolved V gene in checked studies; the others have no known cause. D and trimming come from the DNA, and the V and J calls and clone size come from that table. This sample gives around 200,000 clones in total; about four fifths of them show up just once. Roughly 2.6% of the sample is held by the ten biggest clonotypes.

Clipping removes 8 bases from V and 13 bases from J, with 12 as the unmatched junction base count. The CDR3 starts with the cysteine, ends with the phenylalanine, and has 15 residues. Kept here is only the CDR3 DNA, which spans 45 bases and is read in frame from base 1. CDR1 and CDR2, looked up from the germline V gene, are MDHEN and SYDVKM. The TCR sequence derives from a woman between 50 and 59 years old in good health and CMV-seropositive. Sequenced sample: PBMCs. Recombination joined TRBV28 with TRBJ2-6; 12 central nucleotides agree with TRBD1. The bases are TGTGCCAGCCAAACCCCGGGACAGGGGGCGGGTGTCCTGACTTTC. Translated, this is CASQTPGQGAGVLTF.